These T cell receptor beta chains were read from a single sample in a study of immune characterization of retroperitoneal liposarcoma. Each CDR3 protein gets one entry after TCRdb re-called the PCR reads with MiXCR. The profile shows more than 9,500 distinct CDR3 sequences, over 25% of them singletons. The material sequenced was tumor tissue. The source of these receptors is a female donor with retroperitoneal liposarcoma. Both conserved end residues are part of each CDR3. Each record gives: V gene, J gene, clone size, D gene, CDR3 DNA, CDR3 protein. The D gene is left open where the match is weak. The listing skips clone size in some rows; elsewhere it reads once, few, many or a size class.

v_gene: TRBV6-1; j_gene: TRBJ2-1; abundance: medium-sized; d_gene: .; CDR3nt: TGTGCCAGCAGTCTGGATGGAGGGGCCCTCTCCCAAGAGACCCAGTTCTTC; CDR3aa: CASSLDGGALSQETQFF
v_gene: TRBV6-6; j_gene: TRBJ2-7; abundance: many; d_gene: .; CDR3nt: TGTGCCAGCAGCCCTGGCGACAGCTACGAGCAGTACTTC; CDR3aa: CASSPGDSYEQYF
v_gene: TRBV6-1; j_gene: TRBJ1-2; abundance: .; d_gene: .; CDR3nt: TGTGCCAGCAGTGCCGAGGGCTATGGCTACACCTTC; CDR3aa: CASSAEGYGYTF
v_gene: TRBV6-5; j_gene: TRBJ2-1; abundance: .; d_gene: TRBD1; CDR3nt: TGTGCCAGCAGTTACTCGACAGGGGGCCCCTACGAGCAGTTCTTC; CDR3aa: CASSYSTGGPYEQFF
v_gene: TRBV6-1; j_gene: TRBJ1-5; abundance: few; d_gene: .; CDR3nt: TGTGCCAGCGCCTTATCGGGGGCTCGCGCGCCCCAGCATTTT; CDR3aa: CASALSGARAPQHF
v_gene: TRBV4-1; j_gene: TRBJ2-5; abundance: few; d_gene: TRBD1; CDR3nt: TGCGCCAGCAGCCCCCAGGGACAGGGTACTTTCGTGCAAGAGACCCAGTACTTC; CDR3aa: CASSPQGQGTFVQETQYF
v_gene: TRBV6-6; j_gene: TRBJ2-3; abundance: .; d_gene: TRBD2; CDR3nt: TGTGCCAGCAGTTACTCATTAGGGGCTAGCGGGAGCGAAACGGATACGCAGTATTTT; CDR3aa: CASSYSLGASGSETDTQYF
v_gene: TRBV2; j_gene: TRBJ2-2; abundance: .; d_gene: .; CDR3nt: TGTGCCAGCCGACGGCTTTTGGCCGGGGAGCTGTTTTTT; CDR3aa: CASRRLLAGELFF
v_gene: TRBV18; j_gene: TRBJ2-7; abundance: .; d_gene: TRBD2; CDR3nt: TGTGCCAGCTCGCCTGGATTGGGCGGGGGCGAGCAGTACTTC; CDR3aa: CASSPGLGGGEQYF
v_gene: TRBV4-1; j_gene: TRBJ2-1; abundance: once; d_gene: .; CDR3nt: TGTGCCAGCAGCCCGAGAGCTAGCGCAACCTACAATGAGCAGTTCTTC; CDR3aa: CASSPRASATYNEQFF
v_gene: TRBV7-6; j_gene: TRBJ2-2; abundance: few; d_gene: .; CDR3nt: TGTGCCAGCAGCTTCCCCACCGGGGAGCTGTTTTTT; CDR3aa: CASSFPTGELFF
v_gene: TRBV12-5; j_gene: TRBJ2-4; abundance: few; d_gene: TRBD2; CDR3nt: TGTGCTAGTGGTTTCTTAGCGGGTAGCATTCAGTACTTC; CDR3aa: CASGFLAGSIQYF
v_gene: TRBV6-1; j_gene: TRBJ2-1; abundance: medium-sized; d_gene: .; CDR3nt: TGTGCCAGCGGCCCGGCTGGGGAGCTACCGTTCTTC; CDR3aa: CASGPAGELPFF
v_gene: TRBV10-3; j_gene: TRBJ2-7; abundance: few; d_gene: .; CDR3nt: TGTGCCATCAGTAATATTGCGATCTACGAGCAGTACTTC; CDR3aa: CAISNIAIYEQYF
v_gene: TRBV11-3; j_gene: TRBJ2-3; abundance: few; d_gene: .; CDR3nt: TGTGCCAGCAGCTCCGCCTTCGGGAGTGGAGATACGCAGTATTTT; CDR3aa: CASSSAFGSGDTQYF
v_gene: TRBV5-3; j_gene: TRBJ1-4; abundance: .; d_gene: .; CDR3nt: TGTGCCAGCAGCTCCAAGACAGATGCAACTAATGAAAAACTGTTTTTT; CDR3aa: CASSSKTDATNEKLFF